Detailed here is one TCR beta chain. Its antigen is unidentified. These data originate in a study of T cell repertoires in cytomegalovirus infection. Study-wide results and limits: It was HLA-C-restricted CMV-specific TCR beta clonotypes that dominated the response ex vivo.

Germline trimming cut 2 bases from V and 5 bases from J; bases unmatched to any gene: 7. Germline-derived CDR1 and CDR2 are SGHTA and FQGNSA. The CDR3 has 15 residues. TCRdb reprocessed the reads via MiXCR and lists one record per CDR3 protein. The data show roughly 570,000 distinct CDR3 sequences, with over 35% seen just once and 48% held by the top ten. The chain combines TRBV7-2 with TRBJ2-5; 8 positions match TRBD2. This TCR was recovered from a human donor in good health (CMV status not recorded). Some clones in this sample may be carry-over from other donors' samples. The sample here was cultured PBMCs, taken from culture after CMV antigen stimulation. The chain's CDR3 is CASSLYPGGPETQYF. The CDR3 nucleotides read TGTGCCAGCAGCTTATATCCGGGAGGGCCTGAGACCCAGTACTTC.